This T cell receptor beta chain was identified in a study of shared clonotypes between healthy human individuals. The overall study: Per donor, three plates held CD4 naive cells, three held CD4 memory, two held CD8 naive and one held CD8 memory.

Sequencing used immunoSEQ multiplex PCR; TCRdb keeps in-frame clones, though not all of them. The profile covers around 690,000 clones, with about nine tenths appearing a single time and around a third taken by the ten largest. CD8 memory was a combination of CD45RO+ cells and CCR7-negative CD45RA+ TemRA cells. This receptor was identified in a man aged 18 to 30 in good health. Some clones in this sample may be carry-over from other donors' samples. The material sequenced was memory CD8+ T cells from PBMCs. The subset denotes: CD45RO+ cells pooled with CCR7-negative TemRA cells.

This CDR3 is CASSIGTGGGQPQHF. In DNA form, the CDR3 reads TGTGCCAGTAGTATAGGGACAGGGGGCGGTCAGCCCCAGCATTTT. The chain employs TRBV19 and TRBJ1-5; 11 nucleotides align to TRBD1. The V gene's germline CDR1 is LNHDA and CDR2 SQIVND (reference sequence). The CDR3 sequence is 15 residues long. J gave up 6 bases and V 1 base, and 2 bases lay outside the gene matches.